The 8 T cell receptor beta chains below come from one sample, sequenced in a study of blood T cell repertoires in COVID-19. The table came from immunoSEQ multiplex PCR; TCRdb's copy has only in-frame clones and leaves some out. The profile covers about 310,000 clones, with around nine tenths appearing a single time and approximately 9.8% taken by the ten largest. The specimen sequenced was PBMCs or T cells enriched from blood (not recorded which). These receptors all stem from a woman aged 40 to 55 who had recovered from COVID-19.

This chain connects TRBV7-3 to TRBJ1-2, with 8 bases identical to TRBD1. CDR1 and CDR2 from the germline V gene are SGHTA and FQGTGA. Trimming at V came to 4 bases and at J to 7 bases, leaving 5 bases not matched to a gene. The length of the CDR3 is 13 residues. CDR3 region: CASSSTGEVGYTF. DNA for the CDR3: TGTGCCAGCAGCTCGACAGGGGAAGTTGGCTACACCTTC.

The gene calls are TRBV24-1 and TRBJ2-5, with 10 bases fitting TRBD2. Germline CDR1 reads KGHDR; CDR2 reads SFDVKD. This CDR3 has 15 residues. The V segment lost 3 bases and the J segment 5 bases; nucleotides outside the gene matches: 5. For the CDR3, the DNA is TGTGCCACCAGTGATAGCTTGACTAGCGGGGAGACCCAGTACTTC. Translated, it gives CATSDSLTSGETQYF.

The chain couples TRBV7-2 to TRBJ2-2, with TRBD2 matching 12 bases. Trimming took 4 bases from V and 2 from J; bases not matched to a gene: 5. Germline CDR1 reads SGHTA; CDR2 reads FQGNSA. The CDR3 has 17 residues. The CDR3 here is CASSSPSGGVNTGELFF. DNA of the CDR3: TGTGCCAGCAGCTCACCTAGCGGGGGGGTTAACACCGGGGAGCTGTTTTTT.

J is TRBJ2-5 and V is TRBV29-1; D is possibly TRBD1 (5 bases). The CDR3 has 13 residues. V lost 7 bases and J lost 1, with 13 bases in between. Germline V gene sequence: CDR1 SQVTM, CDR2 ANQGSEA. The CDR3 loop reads CSGMWGRQETQYF. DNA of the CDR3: TGCAGCGGGATGTGGGGCCGCCAAGAGACCCAGTACTTC. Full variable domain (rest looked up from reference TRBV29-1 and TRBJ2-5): SAVISQKPSRDICQRGTSLTIQCQVDSQVTMMFWYRQQPGQSLTLIATANQGSEATYESGFVIDKFPISRPNLTFSTLTVSNMSPEDSSIYLCSGMWGRQETQYFGPGTRLLVL.

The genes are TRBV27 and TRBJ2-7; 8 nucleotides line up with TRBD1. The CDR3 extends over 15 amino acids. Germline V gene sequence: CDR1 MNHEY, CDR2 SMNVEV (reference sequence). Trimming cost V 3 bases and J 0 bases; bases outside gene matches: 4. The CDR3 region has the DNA TGTGCCAGCAGTTTTGGGCAGGGGGCCTCCTACGAGCAGTACTTC. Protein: CASSFGQGASYEQYF.

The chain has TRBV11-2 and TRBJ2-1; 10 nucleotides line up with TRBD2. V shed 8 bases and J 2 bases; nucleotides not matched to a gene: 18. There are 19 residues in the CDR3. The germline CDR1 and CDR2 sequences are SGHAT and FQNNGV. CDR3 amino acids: CASLEELAGQISTYNEQFF. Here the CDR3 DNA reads TGTGCCAGCCTAGAGGAACTAGCGGGACAGATCTCCACCTACAATGAGCAGTTCTTC.

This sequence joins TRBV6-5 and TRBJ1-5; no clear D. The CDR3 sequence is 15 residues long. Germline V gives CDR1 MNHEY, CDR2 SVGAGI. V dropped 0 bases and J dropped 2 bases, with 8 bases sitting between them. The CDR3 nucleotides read TGTGCCAGCAGTTACTCGATTTCGGGCAATCAGCCCCAGCATTTT. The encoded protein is CASSYSISGNQPQHF.

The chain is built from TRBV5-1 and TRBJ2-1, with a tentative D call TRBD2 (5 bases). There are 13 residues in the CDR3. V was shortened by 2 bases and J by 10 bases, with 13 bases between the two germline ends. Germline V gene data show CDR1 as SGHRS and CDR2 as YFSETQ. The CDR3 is CASSFDDRGEQFF. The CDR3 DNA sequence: TGCGCCAGCAGCTTCGACGACCGGGGAGAGCAGTTCTTC.